This TCR beta chain was retrieved from a study of T cells in Graves' hyperthyroidism and ophthalmopathy (dated by TCRdb to the late 2010s). Regarding the complete study: Peripheral blood samples were taken at initial diagnosis, before any treatment was given. To identify distinguishing TCR V-J signatures, a discovery cohort of about 95 patients was used, comprising under 45 with Graves' ophthalmopathy and 55 to 65 with stable Graves' hyperthyroidism. An independent validation cohort of under 20 hyperthyroidism patients and more than 15 patients who later progressed to ophthalmopathy tested prospective prediction of ophthalmopathy. For training and testing, the approximately 97 patients in the discovery cohort were randomly divided in a 7:3 ratio. The study also compared thyroid tissue and blood T-cell repertoires from five or six Graves' hyperthyroidism patients. Following sampling, methimazole starting at 30 mg daily was given to hyperthyroidism patients, and high-dose intravenous methylprednisolone was given to ophthalmopathy patients. The paper reports TCR Vbeta CDR3 sequencing of 135 peripheral blood samples: 40 or so ophthalmopathy, about 75 hyperthyroidism and roughly 17 progressor patients.

TCR beta CDR3 regions were amplified from RNA transcripts. The first round of RT-PCR for the TCR CDR3 was performed with the HTBI primer set and the Qiagen OneStep RT-PCR kit. Libraries were constructed in a second round of multiplex PCR, after which size selection and purification were carried out. Paired-end sequencing of the libraries was performed with 100 bp reads on an Illumina HiSeq2000. The source study handled its data this way. SOAPnuke was used to process the raw data, with reads discarded if the reads contained adapters or uncalled bases, had a mean Phred below 15, or lacked an exact constant-primer or identifier match. High-quality paired reads were merged using COPE v1.2.5, and each unique nucleotide sequence was defined as a clonotype. MiTCR v1.1 was used to align the clonotypes against IMGT TRBV, TRBD and TRBJ reference segments. The analysis included only V-J combinations with a frequency above 0.0001, which together covered 99% to 99.2% of the repertoires. The TCS score was defined as F50 (clonal expansion) divided by E x V (chaos), with BLOSUM62-based TCRdist calculated between CDR3 peptides within each V-J. Welch's t-statistics and random forest reduced 500 to 650 V-J features to 10 to 15, which were used in a naive Bayes classifier (R e1071). Through fastp at Q25 and MiXCR, TCRdb rebuilt clones from the public reads, retaining in-frame beta chains. Every CDR3 protein is listed once, alongside the most common genes and DNA of its rows. Clone size and V and J calls follow TCRdb, not the original study. The sample table holds roughly 500,000 distinct CDR3 sequences, of which about 16% were seen once. The top ten constitute 25% to 35% of the sample.

Overall study results and their limits: Blood samples also contained most of the expanded thyroid clonotypes (frequency above 0.001), which suggests that blood repertoires may reflect thyroid immune responses. In validation, progression to ophthalmopathy was predicted by the model with 65% to 71% sensitivity and 72% to 85% specificity, a median of 6.5 months before onset. No statistical method was used to fix the sample size in advance, and group allocation was not hidden from the investigators. A 13 V-J signature model separated ophthalmopathy from stable hyperthyroidism, with roughly 88% sensitivity and about 81% specificity in cross-validation and 80%/75% in testing.

Ophthalmopathy patients had moderately to severely active disease, with a Clinical Activity Score of 3 or more, a NOSPECS grade of 4 or more, and a disease duration of less than 3 months. Exclusion was applied to patients with uncontrolled infections, other autoimmune diseases, pregnancy or lactation. Clinical symptoms, serum thyroxine and TRAb, thyroid ultrasound, and orbital computed tomography formed the basis for the diagnoses. PBMCs were isolated from 10 ml of fresh peripheral blood by Ficoll-Paque density gradient centrifugation. Total RNA was extracted with Trizol reagent, and quality was checked on an Agilent 2100 Bioanalyzer. Note on this clonotype: Its antigen specificity is not known. No base quality information exists; no much larger clone differs at one position.

Relative to germline, V is missing 4 bases and J is missing 3 bases, with 7 bases of the junction outside any gene match. Counted from cysteine to phenylalanine, this CDR3 has 15 amino acids. Only the CDR3 portion is preserved as DNA: 45 bases, with reading frame beginning at the first base. Via the germline V gene (reference sequence), CDR1 is SEHNR and CDR2 FQNEAQ. This chain joins TRBV7-9 to TRBJ1-1; TRBD1 aligns with 8 central bases. The receptor comes from a woman aged 25 to 45 with Graves' ophthalmopathy. Source material: blood. The CDR3 loop reads CASSSILQGDTEAFF. The DNA sequence is as follows: TGTGCCAGCAGCTCGATACTACAGGGGGACACTGAAGCTTTCTTT.